This T cell receptor beta chain is drawn from a study of blood T cells in healthy people across ages. V lost 3 bases, J lost 4 bases, and 4 bases lay in between. CDR3 length: 12 amino acids. Germline V gives CDR1 LNHNV, CDR2 YYDKDF (reference sequence). A second PCR, run for roughly 6 to 11 cycles, used a sample-barcoded 5' primer plus a J-beta primer mix. TCRdb passed the 5' RACE reads through MiXCR, listing each CDR3 protein once. The repertoire holds about 1.6 million distinct CDR3 sequences, with roughly a third as singletons. This clonotype was counted a single time. The antigen remains unidentified. Points from the study as a whole: Observed TCR beta diversity per million T cells went down as age went up. This fall followed a roughly linear course with age.

The material sequenced was blood. The clonotype originates from a woman in her 30s in good health. The chain has TRBV15 and TRBJ2-1; D gene uncertain. Written as DNA, the CDR3 is TGTGCCACCAGCAGTGAGTACAATGAGCAGTTCTTC. It translates to CATSSEYNEQFF.